This entry lists 24 T cell receptor beta chains sequenced from one sample in a study of T-cell reconstitution after alpha-beta-depleted transplantation in children. Unique molecular identifiers were incorporated into the prepared TCRbeta library. TCRdb re-called the PCR reads through MiXCR, storing one row per CDR3 protein. In the table there are about 980,000 distinct CDR3 sequences, roughly 29% of which are singletons. The material sequenced was PBMCs, mostly from graft donor cells, taken 360 days after TCRalphabeta/CD19-depleted stem cell transplant. All receptors come from a boy under three years old who had a stem cell transplant for SCID, so the T cells may come from the graft donor.

The chain has TRBV20-1 and TRBJ2-6; tentatively, D is TRBD1 or TRBD2 (5 bases each). The germline V gene has CDR1 DFQATT and CDR2 SNEGSKA (reference sequence). The CDR3 is 15 residues long. V was trimmed by 0 bases and J by 2 bases, leaving 8 bases between them. CDR3 sequence (DNA): TGCAGTGCTAGAGATGTGGGGGCTGGGGCCAACGTCCTGACTTTC. Its protein product is CSARDVGAGANVLTF.

There are many counts of this clonotype. The chain has TRBV6-6 and TRBJ2-7; D is undetermined. The ends were cut back, 0 bases at V and 4 bases at J, with 7 bases in the middle. Germline V gives CDR1 MNHNY, CDR2 SVGAGI (reference sequence). The length of the CDR3 is 13 residues. In DNA form, the CDR3 reads TGTGCCAGCAGTTACTCGGGTGCGTACGAGCAGTACTTC. It encodes CASSYSGAYEQYF.

This chain links TRBV5-1 with TRBJ1-1; D is unresolved. With 0 bases removed from V and 0 bases from J, the gap between germline ends came to 12 bases. The CDR3 has 16 residues. Germline CDR1 is SGHRS and CDR2 is YFSETQ. CDR3 region: CASSLGSVGMNTEAFF. For the CDR3, the DNA is TGCGCCAGCAGCTTGGGGTCGGTTGGAATGAACACTGAAGCTTTCTTT. Together with reference TRBV5-1 and TRBJ1-1, the CDR3 gives the full variable domain: KAGVTQTPRYLIKTRGQQVTLSCSPISGHRSVSWYQQTPGQGLQFLFEYFSETQRNKGNFPGRFSGRQFSNSRSEMNVSTLELGDSALYLCASSLGSVGMNTEAFFGQGTRLTVV.

V is TRBV29-1 and J is TRBJ1-1, with D perhaps TRBD1 (6 bases). Germline-derived CDR1 and CDR2 are SQVTM and ANQGSEA. This CDR3 region has 11 residues. Trimming left V 7 bases short and J 4 bases short, with 10 bases between. The chain's CDR3 is CSALTGTEAFF. The CDR3 DNA reads TGCAGCGCCTTGACAGGCACTGAAGCTTTCTTT.

This chain uses TRBV7-2 with TRBJ2-3, with D tentatively TRBD2 (7 bases). Germline CDR1 reads SGHTA; CDR2 reads FQGNSA. The CDR3 has 16 residues. V lost 3 bases and J lost 5, with 18 bases in between. The DNA of the CDR3 is TGTGCCAGCAGCTTCTCTCTGGGGGGGCGAGGAGATACGCAGTATTTT. Residues: CASSFSLGGRGDTQYF.

This clonotype showed up just a few times. The chain combines TRBV6-5 with TRBJ2-1; possibly TRBD1 for D (6 bases). V shed 2 bases and J shed 13 bases, with 21 bases lying between them. This CDR3 has 15 amino acids. Germline V gene sequence: CDR1 MNHEY, CDR2 SVGAGI. The CDR3 bases are TGTGCCAGCAGTTACCTCACTAAGGGGGTAGGTTTTCAGTTCTTC. Amino acids: CASSYLTKGVGFQFF.

The CDR3 loop reads CASSLDPLRVNYSNQPQHF. The CDR3, as DNA: TGTGCCAGCAGTTTAGACCCACTTCGGGTTAATTATAGCAATCAGCCCCAGCATTTT. This sequence joins TRBV12-3 or TRBV12-4 and TRBJ1-5, with unresolved D. The V and J ends lost 1 base and 0 bases respectively, with 19 bases between them. CDR3 length: 19 residues.

The chain combines TRBV9 with TRBJ2-3; 11 bases are a match to TRBD1. The CDR3 covers 17 residues. Germline CDR1 is SGDLS and CDR2 is YYNGEE. With 0 bases clipped from V and 2 bases from J, the junction kept 5 bases outside the gene matches. This CDR3 reads CASSVEDRGRVTDTQYF. DNA for the CDR3: TGTGCCAGCAGCGTAGAGGACAGGGGGCGCGTCACAGATACGCAGTATTTT.

V is TRBV20-1 and J is TRBJ1-5, with 7 positions matching TRBD1. V was pared by 4 bases and J by 7 bases, with 7 bases of the junction left unmatched. The CDR3 consists of 13 residues. Per the germline V gene, CDR1 is DFQATT and CDR2 is SNEGSKA (reference sequence). The CDR3 loop reads CSATGQAKQPQHF. The CDR3 nucleotides read TGCAGTGCTACCGGACAGGCAAAACAGCCCCAGCATTTT.

The chain employs TRBV5-1 and TRBJ2-5, with 9 bases aligning to TRBD1. This CDR3 is built from 14 residues. V lost 4 bases and J lost 5; bases outside the gene matches: 6. The germline V gene has CDR1 SGHRS and CDR2 YFSETQ. CDR3 DNA: TGCGCCAGCAGCGGAACAGGGGGCCGGGAGACCCAGTACTTC. This encodes CASSGTGGRETQYF.

The chain links TRBV6-5 to TRBJ2-3, with 12 positions matching TRBD2. The germline V gene encodes CDR1 MNHEY and CDR2 SVGAGI. The CDR3 is 17 amino acids. The junction had 8 bases not matched to a gene; V was cut back by 0 bases and J by 7 bases. CDR3 protein: CASSYSPLAGGPHTQYF. Written as DNA, the CDR3 is TGTGCCAGCAGTTACTCTCCCCTAGCGGGGGGGCCGCATACGCAGTATTTT.

The CDR3 nucleotides read TGCGCCAGCAGCTTTCAGGGTAGCAACACTGAAGCTTTCTTT. As protein: CASSFQGSNTEAFF. The rearrangement joins TRBV5-1 to TRBJ1-1; the D gene is possibly TRBD1 (5 bases). The CDR3 consists of 14 residues. Germline lookup yields CDR1 SGHRS and CDR2 YFSETQ. V shed 2 bases and J shed 2 bases, with 10 bases lying between them.

This clonotype was detected only a few times. In DNA, the CDR3 is TGTGCCAGCAGCCCCTACATGGGGATGAACACTGAAGCTTTCTTT. Translation gives CASSPYMGMNTEAFF. The V call is TRBV6-1, the J call TRBJ1-1; no clear D. CDR1 and CDR2 from the germline V gene are MNHNS and SASEGT. V shed 6 bases and J shed 0 bases, with 14 bases lying between them. This CDR3 is 15 amino acids long.

The chain couples TRBV28 to TRBJ2-6; 10 bases map to TRBD1. V was clipped by 2 bases and J by 4 bases; unmatched bases: 8. The CDR3 is 18 amino acids. Germline V gene data show CDR1 as MDHEN and CDR2 as SYDVKM. The CDR3 region is CASSLNDRGRSGANVLTF. The CDR3 bases are TGTGCCAGCAGTTTAAATGACAGGGGGCGATCCGGGGCCAACGTCCTGACTTTC.

This clonotype showed up just a few times. The V and J genes are TRBV7-6 and TRBJ2-1; TRBD2 agrees at 13 bases. The J segment lost 7 bases and the V segment lost 3 bases, leaving 3 bases of the junction unmatched. The CDR3 contains 15 residues. Per the germline V gene, CDR1 is SGHVS and CDR2 is FNYEAQ. CDR3 sequence (DNA): TGTGCCAGCAGCTTCGGGACTAGCGGGGAGAATGAGCAGTTCTTC. The encoded protein is CASSFGTSGENEQFF.

This rearrangement joins TRBV20-1 to TRBJ2-5; 9 nucleotides align to TRBD1. The CDR3 has 15 amino acids. Germline V CDR1 and CDR2: DFQATT, SNEGSKA (reference sequence). V gave up 5 bases and J gave up 2 bases; unmatched junction bases: 9. The CDR3 spells CSAVSGDRVQETQYF. The CDR3 DNA follows: TGCAGTGCTGTGAGCGGGGACAGGGTACAAGAGACCCAGTACTTC.

This clonotype came up a few times. The CDR3 coding sequence is TGTGCCAGCAATAGGGGAAGAGGCAATCAGCCCCAGCATTTT. As protein: CASNRGRGNQPQHF. The chain is built from TRBV6-2 or TRBV6-3 and TRBJ1-5; D perhaps matches TRBD1 (5 bases). The CDR3 totals 14 residues. The germline V gene encodes CDR1 MNHEY and CDR2 SVGEGT. Trimming took off 7 bases at V and 2 bases at J, with 12 bases between the two ends.

This chain uses TRBV29-1 with TRBJ1-2; D is unresolved. V was pared by 0 bases and J by 8 bases, with 10 bases between. The CDR3 length is 12 residues. The germline V gene encodes CDR1 SQVTM and CDR2 ANQGSEA. The CDR3 sequence is CSVEDKHPGYTF. The CDR3 coding sequence is TGCAGCGTTGAAGACAAACACCCGGGCTACACCTTC.

Regarding this clonotype: Its ends do not fully match the called genes, so a read error is possible. This chain uses TRBV4-1 with TRBJ1-2, with D hard to call. Germline values: CDR1 MGHRA, CDR2 YSYEKL. The CDR3 totals 13 residues. The CDR3 sequence: CASSQEGYYGYTF. Here the CDR3 DNA reads TGCGCCAGCAGCCAAGAGGGATACTACGGCTACACCTTC.

This clonotype was found a few times. The J gene is TRBJ2-5, the V gene TRBV11-2; no clear D gene. Germline CDR1 reads SGHAT; CDR2 reads FQNNGV. The CDR3 runs to 14 residues. V gave up 5 bases and J gave up 7 bases, with 17 bases separating them. The CDR3 sequence is CASSVNSRGVTQYF. CDR3 sequence (DNA): TGTGCCAGCAGCGTTAACAGCCGTGGCGTGACCCAGTACTTC.

The chain employs TRBV12-3 or TRBV12-4 and TRBJ2-1; weak D call: TRBD2 (5 bases). V lost 3 bases to trimming and J lost 6 bases, with 15 bases between them. CDR3 length equals 15 residues. CDR3 sequence: CASSFGPGGSNEQFF. The CDR3 bases are TGTGCCAGCAGTTTCGGGCCCGGAGGTTCCAATGAGCAGTTCTTC.

The chain is built from TRBV5-1 and TRBJ2-1; TRBD2 matches 10 bases. Germline V gene sequence: CDR1 SGHRS, CDR2 YFSETQ. After removal of 1 base from V and 3 bases from J, the junction contained 4 bases not matched to a gene. The CDR3 totals 16 residues. The CDR3 nucleotides read TGCGCCAGCAGCTTGATGAGCGGGGGGGACTACAATGAGCAGTTCTTC. Protein product: CASSLMSGGDYNEQFF. Based on the CDR3 plus reference TRBV5-1 and TRBJ2-1, the full variable domain is KAGVTQTPRYLIKTRGQQVTLSCSPISGHRSVSWYQQTPGQGLQFLFEYFSETQRNKGNFPGRFSGRQFSNSRSEMNVSTLELGDSALYLCASSLMSGGDYNEQFFGPGTRLTVL.

There are a few counts of this clonotype. The chain is built from TRBV29-1 and TRBJ2-3; TRBD2 aligns across 9 bases. Germline V CDR1 and CDR2: SQVTM, ANQGSEA. This CDR3 contains 13 residues. The ends lost 7 bases at V and 2 bases at J; junction bases unmatched: 4. The CDR3 nucleotides read TGCAGCGGAAAGCGGGGGGACACAGATACGCAGTATTTT. It codes for CSGKRGDTDTQYF.

The chain is built from TRBV5-1 and TRBJ2-7; D tentatively fits TRBD1 or TRBD2 (5 bases each). V was trimmed by 4 bases and J by 3 bases, leaving 14 bases between them. Germline-derived CDR1 and CDR2 are SGHRS and YFSETQ. The length of the CDR3 is 14 residues. The CDR3 spells CASSTGPEIYEQYF. The CDR3 DNA follows: TGCGCCAGCAGCACGGGGCCAGAAATCTACGAGCAGTACTTC.